The next 18 T cell receptor beta chains were all read from a single sample in a study of T cells in localized non-small cell lung cancer. Clones were read by immunoSEQ multiplex PCR, and TCRdb kept only the in-frame ones, dropping some. Among some 90,000 clones listed, about 87% were seen once. This sample comprised peripheral blood, obtained before any cancer treatment. The receptors here all came from a man aged 40 to 75 with stage I squamous cell lung carcinoma.

This chain connects TRBV11-3 to TRBJ2-3; 8 nucleotides align to TRBD1. Germline V CDR1 and CDR2: SGHNT, YENEEA. The CDR3 contains 15 residues. The junction had 8 bases not matched to a gene; V was cut back by 3 bases and J by 6 bases. The CDR3 sequence: CASSFGQGPDDTQYF. Written as DNA, the CDR3 is TGTGCCAGCAGCTTCGGACAGGGTCCGGATGATACGCAGTATTTT. Combining the CDR3 with reference TRBV11-3 and TRBJ2-3 gives the whole variable domain EAGVVQSPRYKIIEKKQPVAFWCNPISGHNTLYWYLQNLGQGPELLIRYENEEAVDDSQLPKDRFSAERLKGVDSTLKIQPAELGDSAVYLCASSFGQGPDDTQYFGPGTRLTVL.

The chain employs TRBV15 and TRBJ2-7; 8 bases agree with TRBD1. Germline V CDR1 and CDR2: LNHNV, YYDKDF (reference sequence). There are 13 residues in the CDR3. V was clipped by 6 bases and J by 4 bases; unmatched bases: 5. CDR3 nucleotides: TGTGCCACCAGACCGGGACAGGCGTACGAGCAGTACTTC. Translation: CATRPGQAYEQYF.

The chain uses TRBV7-9 and TRBJ1-4; D uncertain. Per germline, CDR1 SEHNR and CDR2 FQNEAQ (reference sequence). V lost 1 base and J 0 bases, leaving 12 bases between the germline ends. The length of the CDR3 is 17 residues. The CDR3 here is CASSLGVPVATNEKLFF. CDR3 DNA sequence: TGTGCCAGCAGCTTAGGCGTCCCCGTTGCAACTAATGAAAAACTGTTTTTT.

The chain carries TRBV28 and TRBJ1-5; D may be TRBD1 (5 bases). CDR3 size: 13 residues. The germline V gene has CDR1 MDHEN and CDR2 SYDVKM. V lost 8 bases, J lost 0 bases, and 8 bases lay in between. CDR3 in DNA: TGTGCCAGCCAGGGTTATAGCAATCAGCCCCAGCATTTT. Amino acid sequence: CASQGYSNQPQHF.

The CDR3 DNA reads as TGTGCCAGCAGCCCAGGGGCCTACAATGAGCAGTTCTTC. Translated, it gives CASSPGAYNEQFF. The chain combines TRBV11-2 with TRBJ2-1; D possibly corresponds to TRBD1 (6 bases). V lost 5 bases, J lost 2 bases, and 7 bases lay in between. Germline V lookup: CDR1 SGHAT, CDR2 FQNNGV. This CDR3 region has 13 residues.

This chain joins TRBV14 and TRBJ1-5; 7 nucleotides match TRBD1. The trim removed 5 bases at V and 5 bases at J, leaving 3 bases unmatched. CDR3 length: 13 residues. Germline assignment: CDR1 SGHDN and CDR2 FVKESK. The CDR3 loop is CASSRDSDQPQHF. The CDR3 DNA sequence: TGTGCCAGCAGCAGGGACAGTGATCAGCCCCAGCATTTT.

The genes are TRBV28 and TRBJ1-1; TRBD1 matches at 7 bases. The length of the CDR3 is 14 residues. The V gene end was trimmed by 1 base and the J gene end by 8 bases; junction bases not matched to a gene: 7. Germline V CDR1 and CDR2: MDHEN, SYDVKM. In DNA form, the CDR3 reads TGTGCCAGCAGTTTATCCCGAGACAGGGCGGAAGCTTTCTTT. This codes for CASSLSRDRAEAFF.

This clone came up a few times. This rearrangement joins TRBV11-2 to TRBJ1-6, with D unclear. Trimming pared 1 base from V and 9 bases from J, leaving 10 bases between. Germline values: CDR1 SGHAT, CDR2 FQNNGV. The CDR3 is 14 residues long. CDR3 coding DNA: TGTGCCAGCAGCTTAGGAGAAGGCAGTTCACCCCTCCACTTT. Amino acid sequence: CASSLGEGSSPLHF.

Only one count was recorded for this clone. V is TRBV9 and J is TRBJ1-5; D call uncertain. The CDR3 is 13 residues long. Germline CDR1 SGDLS, CDR2 YYNGEE. Trimming pared 4 bases from V and 5 bases from J, leaving 10 bases between. The CDR3: CASSQDLDQPQHF. The DNA for the CDR3 is TGTGCCAGCAGCCAAGACTTGGATCAGCCCCAGCATTTT.

The table lists this clone with a few counts. The chain uses TRBV7-9 and TRBJ1-2; unclear D gene. The CDR3 spans 12 residues. The germline CDR1 and CDR2 sequences are SEHNR and FQNEAQ (reference sequence). Trimming pared 0 bases from V and 8 bases from J, leaving 7 bases between. The CDR3 coding sequence is TGTGCCAGCAGCTTAGCAGGAGTGGGCTACACCTTC. Translating gives CASSLAGVGYTF.

This clone was counted a single time. The chain recombines TRBV7-9 with TRBJ1-4; 7 nucleotides match TRBD1. The CDR3 sequence is 14 residues long. V lost 5 bases to trimming and J lost 0 bases; unmatched junction nucleotides: 0. Germline CDR1 and CDR2: SEHNR and FQNEAQ (reference sequence). The CDR3 DNA reads as TGTGCCAGCAGCGACAGGGCAACTAATGAAAAACTGTTTTTT. Translated, it gives CASSDRATNEKLFF. The full variable domain, its missing parts supplied by reference TRBV7-9 and TRBJ1-4, is DTGVSQNPRHKITKRGQNVTFRCDPISEHNRLYWYRQTLGQGPEFLTYFQNEAQLEKSRLLSDRFSAERPKGSFSTLEIQRTEQGDSAMYLCASSDRATNEKLFFGSGTQLSVL.

J is TRBJ1-1 and V is TRBV5-5; tentative D call: TRBD1 (5 bases). The CDR3 is 12 residues long. Germline lookup yields CDR1 SGHKS and CDR2 YYEKEE (reference sequence). Trimming stripped 0 bases from V and 7 bases from J, with 7 bases between. The CDR3 region is CASSLVGGEAFF. Here the CDR3 DNA reads TGTGCCAGCAGCTTGGTCGGGGGTGAAGCTTTCTTT. Combining the CDR3 with reference TRBV5-5 and TRBJ1-1 gives the whole variable domain DAGVTQSPTHLIKTRGQQVTLRCSPISGHKSVSWYQQVLGQGPQFIFQYYEKEERGRGNFPDRFSARQFPNYSSELNVNALLLGDSALYLCASSLVGGEAFFGQGTRLTVV.

The chain recombines TRBV5-1 with TRBJ2-5; possibly TRBD1 for D (5 bases). This CDR3 contains 15 residues. From germline, CDR1 is SGHRS and CDR2 YFSETQ. Deletions cut 5 bases from V and 1 base from J, with 15 bases between. CDR3 region: CASRLGLGPQETQYF. CDR3 DNA: TGCGCCAGCAGGCTTGGGTTGGGGCCCCAAGAGACCCAGTACTTC.

The chain carries TRBV4-2 and TRBJ2-1, with 7 bases fitting TRBD1. Germline lookup yields CDR1 LGHNA and CDR2 YNFKEQ. J gave up 2 bases and V 5 bases, and 9 bases lay outside the gene matches. This CDR3 region has 16 residues. The CDR3 nucleotides are TGTGCCAGCAGCTTCCAACAGGGGCAGACCTACAATGAGCAGTTCTTC. Residues: CASSFQQGQTYNEQFF.

The chain joins TRBV29-1 to TRBJ2-6; a possible D gene is TRBD1 (6 bases). V gave up 6 bases and J gave up 0 bases, with 12 bases separating them. The CDR3 has 15 amino acids. The germline V gene has CDR1 SQVTM and CDR2 ANQGSEA. For the CDR3, the DNA is TGCAGCGTCGGACAGTTCAACTCTGGGGCCAACGTCCTGACTTTC. Its translation: CSVGQFNSGANVLTF. The full variable domain, in which reference TRBV29-1 and TRBJ2-6 provide the parts outside the CDR3, is SAVISQKPSRDICQRGTSLTIQCQVDSQVTMMFWYRQQPGQSLTLIATANQGSEATYESGFVIDKFPISRPNLTFSTLTVSNMSPEDSSIYLCSVGQFNSGANVLTFGAGSRLTVL.

The chain uses TRBV4-1 and TRBJ2-7; D might be TRBD1 (5 bases). The CDR3 is made up of 14 amino acids. Trimming took off 0 bases at V and 6 bases at J, with 12 bases between the two ends. Germline V lookup: CDR1 MGHRA, CDR2 YSYEKL. The CDR3 coding sequence is TGCGCCAGCAGCCAAGATCAGGGCAGGGTCGAGCAGTACTTC. Translated: CASSQDQGRVEQYF.

The gene calls are TRBV2 and TRBJ1-5; 7 bases line up with TRBD1. Trimming at V came to 6 bases and at J to 3 bases, leaving 11 bases not matched to a gene. Germline CDR1 SNHLY, CDR2 FYNNEI. The CDR3 has 16 residues. CDR3 in DNA: TGTGCCAGCAGGGGGGAGAGCAGGGGGAACAATCAGCCCCAGCATTTT. Protein sequence: CASRGESRGNNQPQHF. The whole variable domain, remainder taken from reference TRBV2 and TRBJ1-5, is EPEVTQTPSHQVTQMGQEVILRCVPISNHLYFYWYRQILGQKVEFLVSFYNNEISEKSEIFDDQFSVERPDGSNFTLKIRSTKLEDSAMYFCASRGESRGNNQPQHFGDGTRLSIL.

The gene calls are TRBV7-2 and TRBJ1-2; 7 bases are shared with TRBD1. Germline loops: CDR1 SGHTA, CDR2 FQGNSA. Unmatched junction bases numbered 10, after V lost 3 bases and J lost 3 bases. The CDR3 consists of 16 residues. DNA of the CDR3: TGTGCCAGCAGCTTCTCCCGGGACAGTCTATACTATGGCTACACCTTC. Translation gives CASSFSRDSLYYGYTF.